Listed below are T cell receptor beta chains from one sample, sequenced in a study of response to subunit inactivated influenza vaccine. In TCRdb, the RT-PCR reads were re-called with MiXCR into one record per CDR3 protein. Among about 540,000 distinct CDR3 sequences listed, around 21% were seen once. These data were also filed under a second study, of T cells expressing NK-cell markers.

The sequencing here drew on CD4+ T cells sorted from PBMCs, taken 12 days after vaccination. The receptors shown here come from a man over 45 who received an inactivated influenza vaccine. CDR3s include the opening cysteine and the closing phenylalanine or tryptophan. The D gene is left open where the match is weak. Clone size is given for some rows only: seen once, a few or many times, or a class if the clone is expanded.

d_gene,abundance,j_gene,v_gene,CDR3aa,CDR3nt
TRBD1,.,TRBJ2-5,TRBV7-8,CASSAETGNQETQYF,TGTGCCAGCAGCGCCGAGACAGGGAACCAAGAGACCCAGTACTTC
.,few,TRBJ2-6,TRBV20-1,CSAREYRSGANVLTF,TGCAGTGCTAGAGAGTACCGCTCTGGGGCCAACGTCCTGACTTTC
.,few,TRBJ1-2,TRBV6-1,CASSEAYRLGYTF,TGTGCCAGCAGTGAAGCGTATAGGCTTGGCTACACCTTC
.,few,TRBJ2-5,TRBV20-1,CSARPGMQETQYF,TGCAGTGCTAGACCGGGGATGCAGGAGACCCAGTACTTC
.,.,TRBJ2-7,TRBV7-9,CASSLARGRPYEQYF,TGTGCCAGCAGCTTAGCGCGCGGCAGGCCCTACGAGCAGTACTTC
.,many,TRBJ2-3,TRBV12-3/TRBV12-4,CASSFRGGSTDTQYF,TGTGCCAGCAGTTTTCGGGGAGGTAGCACAGATACGCAGTATTTT
.,few,TRBJ1-2,TRBV20-1,CSARPPGTIYGYTF,TGCAGTGCTAGACCACCGGGAACCATCTATGGCTACACCTTC
.,few,TRBJ2-1,TRBV20-1,CSARAILGSYNEQFF,TGCAGTGCCAGGGCCATTCTTGGGTCCTACAATGAGCAGTTCTTC
.,.,TRBJ2-5,TRBV19,CASSPGDIQETQYF,TGTGCCAGTAGTCCTGGGGACATACAAGAGACCCAGTACTTC
.,.,TRBJ2-5,TRBV7-2,CASSGTLETQYF,TGTGCCAGCAGCGGAACTTTGGAGACCCAGTACTTC
.,.,TRBJ1-2,TRBV2,CASRTVLLYGYTF,TGTGCCAGCAGGACAGTACTACTCTATGGCTACACCTTC
TRBD1,.,TRBJ2-7,TRBV19,CASSRQGRGYYYEQYF,TGTGCCAGTAGTAGACAGGGGAGAGGGTACTACTACGAGCAGTACTTC
.,few,TRBJ1-2,TRBV4-3,CASSQAGGNYGYTF,TGCGCCAGCAGCCAAGCAGGAGGTAACTATGGCTACACCTTC
TRBD1,few,TRBJ1-6,TRBV24-1,CATSPGQGSPLHF,TGTGCCACCAGTCCCGGACAGGGTTCACCCCTCCACTTT
.,.,TRBJ2-7,TRBV20-1,CSAIRGGYYEQYF,TGCAGTGCTATACGTGGAGGGTACTACGAGCAGTACTTC
TRBD1,.,TRBJ2-7,TRBV20-1,CSASGTGAYEQYF,TGCAGTGCTAGTGGGACAGGGGCCTACGAGCAGTACTTC
TRBD1,few,TRBJ1-4,TRBV28,CASRPQTGGLEKLFF,TGTGCCAGCAGACCTCAGACAGGGGGCTTGGAAAAACTGTTTTTT
TRBD1,few,TRBJ2-7,TRBV7-2,CASSLKGAYEQYF,TGTGCCAGCAGCTTAAAGGGGGCTTACGAGCAGTACTTC
.,many,TRBJ2-2,TRBV29-1,CSAYTGELFF,TGCAGCGCGTACACCGGGGAGCTGTTTTTT
.,few,TRBJ2-1,TRBV11-2,CASSLPSSASEQFF,TGTGCCAGCAGCCTGCCGTCTAGCGCCAGTGAGCAGTTCTTC
TRBD1,many,TRBJ2-7,TRBV7-2,CASSLAGTGGSYEQYF,TGTGCCAGCAGCTTAGCAGGGACAGGAGGGTCCTACGAGCAGTACTTC
.,few,TRBJ1-4,TRBV28,CASSQPGQSENEKLFF,TGTGCCAGCAGCCAACCAGGACAGTCTGAAAATGAAAAACTGTTTTTT
.,.,TRBJ2-3,TRBV7-2,CASSFQTTDTQYF,TGTGCCAGCAGCTTCCAGACCACAGATACGCAGTATTTT
TRBD2,few,TRBJ2-5,TRBV6-2/TRBV6-3,CASKGSSGGTPYF,TGTGCCAGCAAGGGAAGTAGCGGGGGGACTCCGTACTTC
.,few,TRBJ2-2,TRBV5-5,CASSPILTGELFF,TGTGCCAGCAGCCCGATACTTACCGGGGAGCTGTTTTTT
.,few,TRBJ2-4,TRBV7-9,CASSLYRVGTKNIQYF,TGTGCCAGCAGCTTGTACAGGGTCGGGACCAAAAACATTCAGTACTTC
TRBD2,.,TRBJ2-7,TRBV11-1,CASSSRLADSYEQYF,TGTGCCAGCAGCTCACGACTAGCGGACTCCTACGAGCAGTACTTC
.,few,TRBJ1-6,TRBV10-3,CAISESKGPAGPFQTPLHF,TGTGCCATCAGTGAGTCGAAGGGGCCTGCGGGCCCCTTTCAGACACCCCTCCACTTT
TRBD2,.,TRBJ2-7,TRBV20-1,CSASRGTRYEQYF,TGCAGTGCTTCACGAGGGACTAGGTACGAGCAGTACTTC
.,.,TRBJ2-2,TRBV5-4,CASSLGSLRLTGELFF,TGTGCCAGCAGCTTGGGTTCCCTTAGGTTAACCGGGGAGCTGTTTTTT
.,few,TRBJ1-5,TRBV7-2,CASSLDSQPQHF,TGTGCCAGCAGCTTAGATAGTCAGCCCCAGCATTTT
.,few,TRBJ2-2,TRBV7-2,CASSPAADRRTGELFF,TGTGCCAGCAGCCCGGCGGCCGACCGGCGGACCGGGGAGCTGTTTTTT
.,few,TRBJ1-6,TRBV18,CASSPAGLPLHF,TGTGCCAGCTCACCAGCGGGACTACCCCTCCACTTT
.,.,TRBJ2-1,TRBV24-1,CATSPGTSVGEQFF,TGTGCCACCAGCCCCGGGACCTCGGTCGGTGAGCAGTTCTTC
.,many,TRBJ2-5,TRBV2,CASSEERRETQYF,TGTGCCAGCAGTGAAGAGAGGAGAGAGACCCAGTACTTC
.,few,TRBJ2-7,TRBV6-2/TRBV6-3,CASSYSIRSTQGRDKISSYEQYF,TGTGCCAGCAGTTACTCGATTCGCAGTACACAAGGACGCGATAAAATTAGCTCCTACGAGCAGTACTTC
TRBD2,few,TRBJ2-7,TRBV2,CASSAPGLAGNEQYF,TGTGCCAGCAGTGCGCCGGGACTAGCGGGAAACGAGCAGTACTTC
TRBD1,.,TRBJ1-2,TRBV29-1,CSVVGGQGAYGYTF,TGCAGCGTTGTGGGGGGACAGGGAGCCTATGGCTACACCTTC
TRBD1,.,TRBJ2-5,TRBV3-1,CASSPRDRDETQYF,TGTGCCAGCAGCCCCCGGGACAGGGACGAGACCCAGTACTTC
TRBD1,.,TRBJ1-3,TRBV7-6,CASSPRTGFSGNTIYF,TGTGCCAGCAGCCCCCGGACAGGCTTCTCTGGAAACACCATATATTTT
TRBD2,few,TRBJ2-5,TRBV7-9,CASSSDPSGGRGETQYF,TGTGCCAGCAGCTCCGACCCTAGCGGGGGACGAGGAGAGACCCAGTACTTC
.,.,TRBJ2-3,TRBV20-1,CSAPTYWKRTQYF,TGCAGTGCCCCAACCTACTGGAAAAGGACGCAGTATTTT
.,few,TRBJ2-3,TRBV18,CASSPGTGKRTDTQYF,TGTGCCAGCTCACCGGGAACAGGGAAAAGAACAGATACGCAGTATTTT
TRBD1,.,TRBJ1-2,TRBV20-1,CSATLDRGFGYTF,TGCAGTGCTACTCTGGACAGGGGGTTCGGCTACACCTTC
.,few,TRBJ1-1,TRBV11-3,CASSFFISWNTEAFF,TGTGCCAGCAGCTTCTTTATCTCTTGGAACACTGAAGCTTTCTTT
.,few,TRBJ2-7,TRBV20-1,CSTPRLDEQYF,TGCAGTACCCCCCGTTTGGACGAGCAGTACTTC
.,many,TRBJ1-2,TRBV29-1,CSVQDPKYGYTF,TGCAGCGTTCAGGATCCGAAATATGGCTACACCTTC
.,.,TRBJ1-2,TRBV12-3/TRBV12-4,CASSQGTNYGYTF,TGTGCCAGCAGTCAGGGAACTAACTATGGCTACACCTTC
.,many,TRBJ2-1,TRBV5-1,CASSPGTFYNEQFF,TGCGCCAGCAGCCCAGGGACATTCTACAATGAGCAGTTCTTC
.,few,TRBJ2-3,TRBV7-2,CASSFGVQITRGTQYF,TGTGCCAGCAGCTTCGGTGTGCAGATTACAAGGGGAACGCAGTATTTT
.,.,TRBJ2-7,TRBV10-3,CATGDRPPYEQYF,TGTGCCACCGGAGACAGACCCCCCTACGAGCAGTACTTC
.,many,TRBJ2-1,TRBV4-3,CASSQRQDPSYNEQFF,TGCGCCAGCAGCCAACGACAGGACCCCTCCTACAATGAGCAGTTCTTC
.,few,TRBJ2-1,TRBV3-1,CASSRDFYSYNEQFF,TGTGCCAGCAGTCGGGACTTCTACTCCTACAATGAGCAGTTCTTC
TRBD1,few,TRBJ2-3,TRBV20-1,CSARSQGVNTDTQYF,TGCAGTGCTAGGTCGCAGGGGGTAAATACAGATACGCAGTATTTT
.,.,TRBJ2-3,TRBV7-2,CASSWSGGYTDTQYF,TGTGCCAGCAGCTGGTCTGGCGGGTACACAGATACGCAGTATTTT